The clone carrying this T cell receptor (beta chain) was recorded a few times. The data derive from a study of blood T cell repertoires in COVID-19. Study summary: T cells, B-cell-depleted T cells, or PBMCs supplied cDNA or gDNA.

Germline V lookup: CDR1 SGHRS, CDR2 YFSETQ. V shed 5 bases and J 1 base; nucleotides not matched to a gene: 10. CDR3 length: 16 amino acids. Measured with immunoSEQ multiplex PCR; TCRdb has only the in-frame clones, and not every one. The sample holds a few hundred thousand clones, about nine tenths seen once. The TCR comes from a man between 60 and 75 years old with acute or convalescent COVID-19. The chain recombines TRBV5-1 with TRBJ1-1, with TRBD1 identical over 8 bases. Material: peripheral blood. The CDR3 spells CASSPTSGGRNTEAFF. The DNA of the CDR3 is TGCGCCAGCAGTCCTACCTCAGGGGGCAGGAACACTGAAGCTTTCTTT.